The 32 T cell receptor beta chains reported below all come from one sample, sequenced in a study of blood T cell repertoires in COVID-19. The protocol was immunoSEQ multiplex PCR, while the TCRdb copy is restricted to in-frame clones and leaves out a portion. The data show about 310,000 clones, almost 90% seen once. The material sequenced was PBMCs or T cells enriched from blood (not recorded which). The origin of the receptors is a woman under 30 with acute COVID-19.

The CDR3 sequence is CASYGGGPRGELFF. The CDR3 coding sequence is TGTGCCAGTTACGGGGGAGGCCCCAGGGGGGAGCTGTTTTTT. The rearrangement links TRBV19 to TRBJ2-2; weak D call: TRBD2 (6 bases). V was shortened by 8 bases and J by 8 bases, with 18 bases between the two germline ends. Per the germline V gene, CDR1 is LNHDA and CDR2 is SQIVND (reference sequence). CDR3 length: 14 amino acids.

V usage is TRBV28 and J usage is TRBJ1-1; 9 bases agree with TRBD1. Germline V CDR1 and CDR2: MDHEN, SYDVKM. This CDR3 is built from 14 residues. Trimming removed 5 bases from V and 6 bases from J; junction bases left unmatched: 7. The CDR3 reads CASSHGQGRSEAFF. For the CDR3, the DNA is TGTGCCAGCAGTCATGGACAGGGGAGGTCTGAAGCTTTCTTT. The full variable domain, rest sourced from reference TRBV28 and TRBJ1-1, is DVKVTQSSRYLVKRTGEKVFLECVQDMDHENMFWYRQDPGLGLRLIYFSYDVKMKEKGDIPEGYSVSREKKERFSLILESASTNQTSMYLCASSHGQGRSEAFFGQGTRLTVV.

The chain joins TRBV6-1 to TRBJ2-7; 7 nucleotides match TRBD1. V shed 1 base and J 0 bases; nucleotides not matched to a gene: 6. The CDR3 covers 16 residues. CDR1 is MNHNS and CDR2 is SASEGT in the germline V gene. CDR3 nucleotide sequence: TGTGCCAGCAGTGAAGGCAGGACAGGAGTCTCCTACGAGCAGTACTTC. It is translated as CASSEGRTGVSYEQYF.

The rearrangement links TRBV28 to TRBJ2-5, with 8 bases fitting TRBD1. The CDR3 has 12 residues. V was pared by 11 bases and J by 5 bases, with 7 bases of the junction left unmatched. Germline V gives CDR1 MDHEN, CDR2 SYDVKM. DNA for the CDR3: TGTGCCTGTCACAGGGGGACGGAGACCCAGTACTTC. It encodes CACHRGTETQYF.

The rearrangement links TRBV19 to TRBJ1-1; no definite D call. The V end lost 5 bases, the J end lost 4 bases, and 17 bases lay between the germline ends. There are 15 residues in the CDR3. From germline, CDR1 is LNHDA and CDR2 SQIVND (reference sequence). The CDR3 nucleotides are TGTGCCAGTAGTCCCGGGAGTGTTCCTTCCACTGAAGCTTTCTTT. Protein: CASSPGSVPSTEAFF.

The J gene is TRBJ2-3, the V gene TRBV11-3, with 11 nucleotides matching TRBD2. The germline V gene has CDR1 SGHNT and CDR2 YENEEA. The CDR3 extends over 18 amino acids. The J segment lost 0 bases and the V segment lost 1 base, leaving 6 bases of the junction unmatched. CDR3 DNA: TGTGCCAGCAGCTTAGGCCGTGGGACTAGCGGTAGCACAGATACGCAGTATTTT. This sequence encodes CASSLGRGTSGSTDTQYF.

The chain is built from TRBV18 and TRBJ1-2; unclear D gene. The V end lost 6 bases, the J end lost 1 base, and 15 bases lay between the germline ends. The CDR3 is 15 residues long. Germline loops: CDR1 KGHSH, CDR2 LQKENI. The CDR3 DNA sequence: TGTGCCAGCTCCCCCGGGAGACTGATTAACTATGGCTACACCTTC. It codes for CASSPGRLINYGYTF.

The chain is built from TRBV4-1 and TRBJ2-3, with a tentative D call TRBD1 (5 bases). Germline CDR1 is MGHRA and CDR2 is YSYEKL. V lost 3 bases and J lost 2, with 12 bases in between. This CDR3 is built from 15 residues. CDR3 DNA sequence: TGCGCCAGCAGCCACCTTGGGGCAGTCACAGATACGCAGTATTTT. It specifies CASSHLGAVTDTQYF.

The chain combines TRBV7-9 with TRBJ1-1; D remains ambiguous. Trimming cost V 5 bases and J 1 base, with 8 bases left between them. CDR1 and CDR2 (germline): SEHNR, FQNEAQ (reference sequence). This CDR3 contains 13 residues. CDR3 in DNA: TGTGCCAGCAGCGCGGGGAGGAACACTGAAGCTTTCTTT. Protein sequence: CASSAGRNTEAFF.

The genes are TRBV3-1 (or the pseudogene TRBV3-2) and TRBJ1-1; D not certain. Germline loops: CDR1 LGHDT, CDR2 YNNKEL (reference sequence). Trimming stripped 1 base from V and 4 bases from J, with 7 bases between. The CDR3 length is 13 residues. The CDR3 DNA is TGTGCCAGCAGCCAAGTAGGGAGCACTGAAGCTTTCTTT. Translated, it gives CASSQVGSTEAFF.

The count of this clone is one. Here the CDR3 reads CASSLYTSGKVEQFF. As DNA, the CDR3 is TGTGCCAGCAGTTTATATACTAGCGGGAAAGTTGAGCAGTTCTTC. J is TRBJ2-1 and V is TRBV27; 10 nucleotides agree with TRBD2. The junction had 6 bases not matched to a gene; V was cut back by 1 base and J by 9 bases. CDR3 length: 15 residues. The germline V gene encodes CDR1 MNHEY and CDR2 SMNVEV (reference sequence).

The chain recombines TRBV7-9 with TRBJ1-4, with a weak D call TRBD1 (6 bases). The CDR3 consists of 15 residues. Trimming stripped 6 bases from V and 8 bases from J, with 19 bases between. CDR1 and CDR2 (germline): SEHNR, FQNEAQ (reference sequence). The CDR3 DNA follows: TGTGCCAGCAGTCTAAACAGGGTTATGGGGGAAAAACTGTTTTTT. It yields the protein CASSLNRVMGEKLFF.

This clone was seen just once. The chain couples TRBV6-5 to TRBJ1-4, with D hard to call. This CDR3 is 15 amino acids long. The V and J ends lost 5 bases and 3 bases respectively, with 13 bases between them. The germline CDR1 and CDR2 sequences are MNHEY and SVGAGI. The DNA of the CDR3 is TGTGCCAGCAGTCCGGAAGGTCGGGCTAATGAAAAACTGTTTTTT. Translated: CASSPEGRANEKLFF.

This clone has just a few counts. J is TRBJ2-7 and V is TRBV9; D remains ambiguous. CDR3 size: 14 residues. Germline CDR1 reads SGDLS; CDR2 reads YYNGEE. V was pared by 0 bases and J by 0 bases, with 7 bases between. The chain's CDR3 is CASSVEQISYEQYF. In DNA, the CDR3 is TGTGCCAGCAGCGTAGAACAGATCTCCTACGAGCAGTACTTC.

The CDR3 loop reads CSVARDRVNTEAFF. CDR3 DNA: TGCAGCGTTGCCAGGGACAGGGTGAACACTGAAGCTTTCTTT. The rearrangement joins TRBV29-1 to TRBJ1-1, with 9 positions matching TRBD1. V shed 4 bases, J shed 0 bases, and the junction held 3 bases outside the gene matches. The germline V gene encodes CDR1 SQVTM and CDR2 ANQGSEA. This CDR3 is 14 amino acids long. The variable domain in full, completed from reference TRBV29-1 and TRBJ1-1, reads SAVISQKPSRDICQRGTSLTIQCQVDSQVTMMFWYRQQPGQSLTLIATANQGSEATYESGFVIDKFPISRPNLTFSTLTVSNMSPEDSSIYLCSVARDRVNTEAFFGQGTRLTVV.

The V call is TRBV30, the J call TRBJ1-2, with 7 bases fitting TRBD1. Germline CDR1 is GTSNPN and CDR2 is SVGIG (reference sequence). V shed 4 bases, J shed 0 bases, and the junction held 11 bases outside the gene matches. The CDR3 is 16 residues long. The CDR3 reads CAWIRDRFQSNYGYTF. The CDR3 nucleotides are TGTGCCTGGATTCGGGACAGATTTCAATCTAACTATGGCTACACCTTC.

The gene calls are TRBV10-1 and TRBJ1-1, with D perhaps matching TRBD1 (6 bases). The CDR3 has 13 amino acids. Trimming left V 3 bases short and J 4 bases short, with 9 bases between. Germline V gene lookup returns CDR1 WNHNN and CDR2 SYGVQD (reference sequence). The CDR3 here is CASSEQGTTEAFF. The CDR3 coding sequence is TGCGCCAGCAGTGAACAGGGAACCACTGAAGCTTTCTTT.

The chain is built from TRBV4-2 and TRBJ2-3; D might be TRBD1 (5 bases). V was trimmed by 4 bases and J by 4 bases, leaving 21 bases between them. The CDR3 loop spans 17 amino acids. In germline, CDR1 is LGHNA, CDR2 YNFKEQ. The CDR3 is CASSLQGGRRKSDTQYF. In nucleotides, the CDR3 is TGTGCCAGCAGCCTTCAGGGTGGGCGGCGAAAATCAGATACGCAGTATTTT.

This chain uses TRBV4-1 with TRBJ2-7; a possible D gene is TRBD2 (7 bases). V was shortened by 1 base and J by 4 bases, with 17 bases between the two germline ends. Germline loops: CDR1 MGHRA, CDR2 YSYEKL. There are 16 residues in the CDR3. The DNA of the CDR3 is TGCGCCAGCAGCCAAGGCCTGGGGGCGGGAGCGTACGAGCAGTACTTC. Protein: CASSQGLGAGAYEQYF.

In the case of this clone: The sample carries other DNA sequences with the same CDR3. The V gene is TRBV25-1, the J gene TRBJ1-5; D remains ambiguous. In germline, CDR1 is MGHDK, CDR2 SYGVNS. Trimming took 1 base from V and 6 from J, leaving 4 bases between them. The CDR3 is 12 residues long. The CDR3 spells CASSESGQPQHF. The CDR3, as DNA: TGTGCCAGCAGTGAATCCGGTCAGCCCCAGCATTTT.

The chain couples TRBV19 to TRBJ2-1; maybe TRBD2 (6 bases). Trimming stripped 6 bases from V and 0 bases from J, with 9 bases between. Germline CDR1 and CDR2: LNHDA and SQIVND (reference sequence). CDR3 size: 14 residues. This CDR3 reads CASRLAPSYNEQFF. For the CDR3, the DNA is TGTGCCAGTAGGCTAGCGCCCTCCTACAATGAGCAGTTCTTC.

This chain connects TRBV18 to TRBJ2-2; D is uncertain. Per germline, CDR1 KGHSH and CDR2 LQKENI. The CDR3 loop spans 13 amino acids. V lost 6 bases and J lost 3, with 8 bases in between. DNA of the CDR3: TGTGCCAGCTCCCGAAGCGACACCGGGGAGCTGTTTTTT. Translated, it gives CASSRSDTGELFF.

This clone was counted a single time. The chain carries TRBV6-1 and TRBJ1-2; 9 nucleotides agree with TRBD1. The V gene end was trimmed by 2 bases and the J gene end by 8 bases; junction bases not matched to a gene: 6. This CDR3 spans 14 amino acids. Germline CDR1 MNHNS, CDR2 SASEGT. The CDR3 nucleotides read TGTGCCAGCAGTGAATTAGGGACAGGGAGCGGCTACACCTTC. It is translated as CASSELGTGSGYTF.

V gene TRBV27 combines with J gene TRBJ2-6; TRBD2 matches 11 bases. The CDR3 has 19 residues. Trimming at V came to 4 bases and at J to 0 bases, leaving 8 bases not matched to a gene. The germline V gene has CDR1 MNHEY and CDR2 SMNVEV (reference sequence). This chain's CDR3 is CASSSTLAGGSSGANVLTF. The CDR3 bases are TGTGCCAGCAGTTCCACTTTAGCGGGAGGGAGCTCTGGGGCCAACGTCCTGACTTTC.

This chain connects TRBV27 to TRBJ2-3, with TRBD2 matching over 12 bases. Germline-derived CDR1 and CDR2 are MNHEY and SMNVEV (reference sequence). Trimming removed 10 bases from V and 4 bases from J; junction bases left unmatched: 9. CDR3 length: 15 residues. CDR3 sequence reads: CATAKLAGGADTQYF. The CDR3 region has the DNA TGTGCCACCGCCAAACTAGCGGGAGGAGCAGATACGCAGTATTTT.

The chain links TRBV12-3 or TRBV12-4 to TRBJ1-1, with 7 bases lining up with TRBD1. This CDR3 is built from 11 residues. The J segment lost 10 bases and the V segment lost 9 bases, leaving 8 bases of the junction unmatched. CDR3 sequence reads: CASNRGGRAFF. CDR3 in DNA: TGTGCCAGTAACAGGGGTGGGAGAGCTTTCTTT.

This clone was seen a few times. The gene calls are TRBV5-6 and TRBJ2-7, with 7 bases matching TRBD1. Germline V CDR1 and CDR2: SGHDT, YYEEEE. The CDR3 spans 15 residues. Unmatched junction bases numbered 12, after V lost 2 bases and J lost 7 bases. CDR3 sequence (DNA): TGTGCCAGCAGCTTTTATGACAGGGACCTGGGAGAGCAGTACTTC. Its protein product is CASSFYDRDLGEQYF.

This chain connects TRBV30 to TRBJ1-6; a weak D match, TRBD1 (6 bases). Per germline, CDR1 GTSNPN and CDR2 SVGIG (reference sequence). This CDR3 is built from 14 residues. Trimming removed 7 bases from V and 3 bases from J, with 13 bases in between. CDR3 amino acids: CALQGLSYNSPLHF. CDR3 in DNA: TGTGCCTTACAGGGTCTTAGCTATAATTCACCCCTCCACTTT.

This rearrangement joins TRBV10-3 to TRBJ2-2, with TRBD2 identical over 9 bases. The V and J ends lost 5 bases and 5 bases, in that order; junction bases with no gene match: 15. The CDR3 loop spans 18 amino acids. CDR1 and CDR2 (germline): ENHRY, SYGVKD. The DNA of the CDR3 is TGTGCCATCAGTCCACGATGGCGGGAGGGCCTTGGTACCGGGGAGCTGTTTTTT. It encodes CAISPRWREGLGTGELFF.

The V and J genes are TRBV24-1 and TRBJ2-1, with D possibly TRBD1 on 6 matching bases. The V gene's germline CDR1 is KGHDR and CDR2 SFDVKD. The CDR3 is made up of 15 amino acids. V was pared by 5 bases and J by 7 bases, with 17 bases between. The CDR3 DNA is TGTGCCACCAGTGCCGTTAGGGGGAGAGTAAATGAGCAGTTCTTC. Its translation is CATSAVRGRVNEQFF.

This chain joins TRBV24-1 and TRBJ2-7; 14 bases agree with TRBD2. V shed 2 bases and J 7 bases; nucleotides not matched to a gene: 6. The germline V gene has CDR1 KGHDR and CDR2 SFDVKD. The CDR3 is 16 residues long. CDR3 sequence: CATSDSGTSGSGEQYF. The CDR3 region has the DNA TGTGCCACCAGTGATTCCGGGACTAGCGGGAGTGGAGAGCAGTACTTC.

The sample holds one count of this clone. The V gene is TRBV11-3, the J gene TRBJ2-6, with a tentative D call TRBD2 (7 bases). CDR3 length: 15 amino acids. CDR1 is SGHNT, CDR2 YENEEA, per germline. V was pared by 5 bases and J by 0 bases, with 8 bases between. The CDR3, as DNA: TGTGCCAGCAGCCGGGGGGCCTCTGGGGCCAACGTCCTGACTTTC. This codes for CASSRGASGANVLTF.